The 11 T cell receptor beta chains in this list originate from one sample, sequenced in a study of cytomegalovirus exposure and HLA in healthy donors. PCR used 60 Vbeta primers and 13 Jbeta primers. Assay: immunoSEQ multiplex PCR; the TCRdb copy retains only in-frame clones and omits some. The sample includes approximately 190,000 clones, about 81% of them seen just once. Input material: PBMCs. These receptors were obtained from a woman under 30 in good health and CMV-seronegative.

J is TRBJ2-3 and V is TRBV2; possible D gene TRBD2, 5 bases. This CDR3 region has 13 residues. The germline CDR1 and CDR2 sequences are SNHLY and FYNNEI. V gave up 10 bases and J gave up 0 bases, with 11 bases separating them. CDR3 bases: TGTGCCACCCGAGCGGAAAGCACAGATACGCAGTATTTT. Translating gives CATRAESTDTQYF.

The gene calls are TRBV19 and TRBJ1-4; no definite D call. The CDR3 covers 17 residues. Germline lookup yields CDR1 LNHDA and CDR2 SQIVND (reference sequence). The germline V and J ends were trimmed by 2 bases and 0 bases, with 13 bases remaining between them. The CDR3: CASSIFRDGTTNEKLFF. The DNA of the CDR3 is TGTGCCAGTAGTATATTCCGAGACGGGACAACTAATGAAAAACTGTTTTTT.

The chain employs TRBV2 and TRBJ2-2, with TRBD2 matching 8 bases. The CDR3 extends over 15 amino acids. Losses at the gene ends were 6 bases for V and 7 bases for J; bases not matched to a gene: 10. Per germline, CDR1 SNHLY and CDR2 FYNNEI. CDR3 DNA: TGTGCCAGCAGGCTAGCTAGCGGGCGTGGCGGGGAGCTGTTTTTT. Protein product: CASRLASGRGGELFF.

The rearrangement joins TRBV5-1 to TRBJ2-4; 16 positions match TRBD2. Germline loops: CDR1 SGHRS, CDR2 YFSETQ. CDR3 size: 19 residues. V gave up 4 bases and J gave up 8 bases; unmatched junction bases: 15. The CDR3 here is CASSAYPGLAGGRFDIQYF. CDR3 in DNA: TGCGCCAGCAGCGCGTATCCGGGACTAGCGGGGGGGCGGTTTGACATTCAGTACTTC.

The V call is TRBV29-1, the J call TRBJ1-3; no definite D call. Per germline, CDR1 SQVTM and CDR2 ANQGSEA. The V gene lost 2 bases and the J gene lost 0 bases, with 5 bases spanning the gap. The CDR3 has 13 amino acids. DNA for the CDR3: TGCAGCGTTGAACCCAGCTCTGGAAACACCATATATTTT. As protein: CSVEPSSGNTIYF.

This sequence joins TRBV15 and TRBJ2-7; a weak D match, TRBD1 (5 bases). Trimming took off 0 bases at V and 7 bases at J, with 16 bases between the two ends. The germline gives CDR1 LNHNV, CDR2 YYDKDF (reference sequence). The CDR3 spans 15 residues. CDR3 in DNA: TGTGCCACCAGCAGAGATGTGGCAGGGCACTTTGAGCAGTACTTC. Translated: CATSRDVAGHFEQYF.

This chain links TRBV6-1 with TRBJ2-7, with a weak D call TRBD2 (5 bases). Germline CDR1 MNHNS, CDR2 SASEGT. This CDR3 spans 14 amino acids. Trimming stripped 4 bases from V and 1 base from J, with 11 bases between. The CDR3 sequence is CASSGGLGSYEQYF. The CDR3 nucleotides are TGTGCCAGCAGTGGAGGGTTAGGGTCCTACGAGCAGTACTTC.

This clone was seen a few times. The genes are TRBV4-2 and TRBJ2-7, with 8 positions matching TRBD2. Germline CDR1 LGHNA, CDR2 YNFKEQ. V was pared by 0 bases and J by 6 bases, with 7 bases of the junction left unmatched. The CDR3 is made up of 15 amino acids. The CDR3 bases are TGTGCCAGCAGCCAAGATTTGGCGGGAGGTCGCGAGCAGTACTTC. Residues: CASSQDLAGGREQYF.

The chain combines TRBV30 with TRBJ1-3, with D hard to call. This CDR3 is built from 15 residues. CDR1 and CDR2 (germline): GTSNPN, SVGIG (reference sequence). V shed 1 base and J shed 2 bases, with 12 bases lying between them. The CDR3 DNA follows: TGTGCCTGGAGTGCCGCCCTAAGCCCTGGAAACACCATATATTTT. Protein product: CAWSAALSPGNTIYF.

The chain joins TRBV7-8 to TRBJ2-7; no reliable D call. The CDR3 consists of 17 residues. Trimming removed 2 bases at V and 2 bases at J, with 19 bases between. Per the germline V gene, CDR1 is SGHVS and CDR2 is FQNEAQ. CDR3 DNA: TGTGCCAGCAGCTTAAACGCAGATCTAGGAGCACCCTACGAGCAGTACTTC. Residues: CASSLNADLGAPYEQYF.

V gene TRBV28 combines with J gene TRBJ2-5, with D perhaps matching TRBD2 (5 bases). V lost 8 bases to trimming and J lost 5 bases, with 12 bases between them. Germline V gives CDR1 MDHEN, CDR2 SYDVKM. The length of the CDR3 is 12 residues. CDR3 protein: CASRDTGETQYF. CDR3 DNA sequence: TGTGCCAGCCGGGATACGGGGGAGACCCAGTACTTC.